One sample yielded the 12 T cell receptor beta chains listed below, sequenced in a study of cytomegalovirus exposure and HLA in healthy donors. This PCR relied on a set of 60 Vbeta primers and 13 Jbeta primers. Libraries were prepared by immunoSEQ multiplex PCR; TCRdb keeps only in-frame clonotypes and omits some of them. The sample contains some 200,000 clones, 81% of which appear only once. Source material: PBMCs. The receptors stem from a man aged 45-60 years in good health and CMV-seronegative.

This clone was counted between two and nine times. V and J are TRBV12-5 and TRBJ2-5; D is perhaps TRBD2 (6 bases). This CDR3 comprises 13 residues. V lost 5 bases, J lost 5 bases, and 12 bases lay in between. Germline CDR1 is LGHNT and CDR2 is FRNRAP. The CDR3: CASGPLGTETQYF. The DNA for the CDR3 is TGTGCTAGTGGTCCCCTCGGGACTGAGACCCAGTACTTC.

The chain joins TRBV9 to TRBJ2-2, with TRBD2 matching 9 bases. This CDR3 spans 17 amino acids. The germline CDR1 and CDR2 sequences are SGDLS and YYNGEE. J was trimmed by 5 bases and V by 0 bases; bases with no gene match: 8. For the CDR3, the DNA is TGTGCCAGCAGCGTAGTCGGTCGCGGGGGGGGTACCGGGGAGCTGTTTTTT. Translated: CASSVVGRGGGTGELFF.

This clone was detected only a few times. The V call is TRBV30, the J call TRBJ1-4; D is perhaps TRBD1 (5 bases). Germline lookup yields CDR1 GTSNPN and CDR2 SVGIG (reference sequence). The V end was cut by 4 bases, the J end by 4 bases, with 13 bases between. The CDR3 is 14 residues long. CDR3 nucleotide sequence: TGTGCCTGGATTCTCGACAGACTTAATGAAAAACTGTTTTTT. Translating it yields CAWILDRLNEKLFF. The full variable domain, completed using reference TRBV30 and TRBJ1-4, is SQTIHQWPATLVQPVGSPLSLECTVEGTSNPNLYWYRQAAGRGLQLLFYSVGIGQISSEVPQNLSASRPQDRQFILSSKKLLLSDSGFYLCAWILDRLNEKLFFGSGTQLSVL.

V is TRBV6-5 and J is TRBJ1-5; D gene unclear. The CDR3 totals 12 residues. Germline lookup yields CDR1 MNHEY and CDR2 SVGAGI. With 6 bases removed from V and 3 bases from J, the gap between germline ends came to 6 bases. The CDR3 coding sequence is TGTGCCAGCAGCCCTACCAATCAGCCCCAGCATTTT. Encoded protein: CASSPTNQPQHF.

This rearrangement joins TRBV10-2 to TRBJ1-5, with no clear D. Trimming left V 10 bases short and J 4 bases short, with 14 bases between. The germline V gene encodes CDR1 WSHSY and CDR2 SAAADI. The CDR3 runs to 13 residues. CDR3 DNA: TGCGCCAACGGACTGGCCATTAATCAGCCCCAGCATTTT. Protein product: CANGLAINQPQHF.

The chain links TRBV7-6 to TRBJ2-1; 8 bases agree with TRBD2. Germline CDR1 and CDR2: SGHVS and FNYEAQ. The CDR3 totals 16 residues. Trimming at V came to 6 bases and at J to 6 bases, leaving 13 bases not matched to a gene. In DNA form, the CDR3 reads TGTGCCAGCAGTTCCAGCATGGGACTAGTCGCCAATGAGCAGTTCTTC. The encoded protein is CASSSSMGLVANEQFF.

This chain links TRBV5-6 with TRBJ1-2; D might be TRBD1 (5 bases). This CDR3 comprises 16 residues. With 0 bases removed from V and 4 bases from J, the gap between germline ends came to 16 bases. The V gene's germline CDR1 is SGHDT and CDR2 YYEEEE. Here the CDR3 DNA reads TGTGCCAGCAGCTTGGGATTAGGAGACAGTGTCTATGGCTACACCTTC. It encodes CASSLGLGDSVYGYTF.

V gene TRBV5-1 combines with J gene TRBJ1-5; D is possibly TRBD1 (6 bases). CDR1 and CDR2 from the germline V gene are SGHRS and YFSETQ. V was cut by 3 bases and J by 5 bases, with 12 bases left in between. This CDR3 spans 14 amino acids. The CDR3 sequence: CASSSRAGDQPQHF. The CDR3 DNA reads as TGCGCCAGCAGCTCCAGGGCAGGGGATCAGCCCCAGCATTTT.

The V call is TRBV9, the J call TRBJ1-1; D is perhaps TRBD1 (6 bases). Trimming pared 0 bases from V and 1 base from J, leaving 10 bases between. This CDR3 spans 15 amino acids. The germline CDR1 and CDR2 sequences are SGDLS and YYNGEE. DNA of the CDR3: TGTGCCAGCAGCGTAGGAACAGGGAAGAACACTGAAGCTTTCTTT. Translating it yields CASSVGTGKNTEAFF.

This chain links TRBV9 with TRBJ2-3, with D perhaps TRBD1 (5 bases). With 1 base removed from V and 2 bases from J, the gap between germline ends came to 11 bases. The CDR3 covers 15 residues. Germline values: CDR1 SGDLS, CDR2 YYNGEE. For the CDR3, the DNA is TGTGCCAGCAGCGTAACTTCAGGGAACACAGATACGCAGTATTTT. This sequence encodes CASSVTSGNTDTQYF.

The DNA for the CDR3 is TGTGCCACCAGCAGAGATTTAGCCAATTCTGGCTACACCTTC. Translating gives CATSRDLANSGYTF. The gene calls are TRBV15 and TRBJ1-2, with D unclear. There are 14 residues in the CDR3. The V gene lost 0 bases and the J gene lost 7 bases, with 12 bases spanning the gap. Germline CDR1 LNHNV, CDR2 YYDKDF (reference sequence).

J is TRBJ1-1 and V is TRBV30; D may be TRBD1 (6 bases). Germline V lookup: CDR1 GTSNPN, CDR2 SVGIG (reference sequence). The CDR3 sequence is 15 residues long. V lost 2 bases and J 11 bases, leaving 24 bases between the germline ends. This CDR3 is CAWSPPPRDTVRAFF. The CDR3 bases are TGTGCCTGGAGTCCACCCCCCCGGGACACCGTTAGGGCTTTCTTT.